The 7 T cell receptor beta chains reported below all come from one sample, sequenced in a study of T cells after yellow fever vaccination. In TCRdb, the 5' RACE reads were re-called with MiXCR into one record per CDR3 protein. The sample includes about 180,000 distinct CDR3 sequences, 6.2% seen only once; the top ten take about 2.7%. The starting material was CD4+ T cells sorted from PBMCs, obtained on the day of the first yellow fever vaccination. Receptors originate from a man aged 18 to 29 who received the YFV17D yellow fever vaccine.

The V call is TRBV3-1, the J call TRBJ2-7, with 9 bases matching TRBD2. The V and J ends lost 2 bases and 7 bases, in that order; junction bases with no gene match: 18. Germline assignment: CDR1 LGHDT and CDR2 YNNKEL (reference sequence). The CDR3 is made up of 18 amino acids. CDR3 nucleotide sequence: TGTGCCAGCAGCCAACGAAGGGTAGGCGGGGGGGCCTTTGGAGAGCAGTACGTC. Translating it yields CASSQRRVGGGAFGEQYV.

This clonotype showed up just a few times. The chain couples TRBV4-1 to TRBJ1-3; no definite D call. V lost 1 base and J lost 2, with 15 bases in between. This CDR3 is built from 17 residues. Germline V gives CDR1 MGHRA, CDR2 YSYEKL. The CDR3 DNA follows: TGCGCCAGCAGCCAAGGGGCGGCAACGGGAACTGGAAACACCATATATTTT. It is translated as CASSQGAATGTGNTIYF.

This clonotype came up a few times. The chain combines TRBV6-5 with TRBJ2-3; 14 bases fit TRBD2. CDR1 and CDR2 from the germline V gene are MNHEY and SVGAGI. This CDR3 contains 18 residues. Trimming took 5 bases from V and 0 from J; bases not matched to a gene: 7. The CDR3 protein is CASSTRTSGGRSTDTQYF. In DNA form, the CDR3 reads TGTGCCAGCAGTACCAGGACTAGCGGGGGGCGTAGCACAGATACGCAGTATTTT.

This clonotype came up a few times. V is TRBV15 and J is TRBJ2-5, with a possible D match to TRBD2 (6 bases). CDR1 and CDR2 (germline): LNHNV, YYDKDF (reference sequence). V dropped 1 base and J dropped 1 base, with 13 bases sitting between them. The CDR3 sequence is 16 residues long. CDR3 sequence reads: CATSRGGLGAQETQYF. CDR3 sequence (DNA): TGTGCCACCAGCAGAGGGGGACTCGGGGCCCAAGAGACCCAGTACTTC.

At least ten counts were recorded for this clonotype. This chain links TRBV9 with TRBJ2-3; D may correspond to TRBD1 or TRBD2 (5 bases each). Deletions cut 0 bases from V and 6 bases from J, with 14 bases between. CDR3 length equals 15 residues. Per the germline V gene, CDR1 is SGDLS and CDR2 is YYNGEE. CDR3 residues: CASSVAGARGDTQYF. The CDR3 bases are TGTGCCAGCAGCGTAGCTGGGGCACGCGGGGATACGCAGTATTTT.

This clonotype was recorded a few times. The V and J genes are TRBV7-9 and TRBJ2-7; TRBD1 is a possible D gene (5 bases). Germline CDR1 is SEHNR and CDR2 is FQNEAQ (reference sequence). Trimming took 0 bases from V and 5 from J, leaving 8 bases between them. There are 13 residues in the CDR3. CDR3 region: CASSLASGNEQYF. For the CDR3, the DNA is TGTGCCAGCAGCTTAGCATCAGGGAACGAGCAGTACTTC.

This clonotype was recorded a few times. The chain uses TRBV14 and TRBJ2-2; D possibly matches TRBD1 or TRBD2 (6 bases each). This CDR3 has 18 amino acids. Germline V CDR1 and CDR2: SGHDN, FVKESK. Trimming took 1 base from V and 7 from J, leaving 22 bases between them. Written as DNA, the CDR3 is TGTGCCAGCAGCCAAGCTCCGCGGCGGGACAAGGCTCGCGGGGAGCTGTTTTTT. As protein: CASSQAPRRDKARGELFF.